This entry lists 15 T cell receptor beta chains sequenced from one sample in a study of T cells in Graves' hyperthyroidism and ophthalmopathy. Amplification of TCR beta CDR3 regions was performed using RNA transcripts as template. First-round RT-PCR targeting the TCR CDR3 was performed with the HTBI primer set. Each CDR3 protein gets one entry after TCRdb re-called the multiplex PCR reads with MiXCR. This table holds approximately 600,000 distinct CDR3 sequences, less than 25% found once. What was sequenced was blood. The receptors shown here come from a man aged 25 to 45 with Graves' ophthalmopathy.

This clonotype has only a few counts. The chain combines TRBV6-1 with TRBJ1-5, with 10 bases lining up with TRBD1. V dropped 6 bases and J dropped 5; count of bases not matched to a gene: 4. This CDR3 comprises 14 residues. Germline CDR1 MNHNS, CDR2 SASEGT. The CDR3 spells CASRLDRGHQPQHF. Written as DNA, the CDR3 is TGTGCCAGCAGACTCGACAGGGGGCATCAGCCCCAGCATTTT.

This sequence joins TRBV10-3 and TRBJ1-1; 11 bases are a match to TRBD1. This CDR3 is built from 13 residues. V shed 6 bases and J 9 bases; nucleotides not matched to a gene: 6. Germline V gene sequence: CDR1 ENHRY, CDR2 SYGVKD. The CDR3 protein is CAISFGQGAQAFF. The CDR3 coding sequence is TGTGCCATCAGCTTCGGACAGGGGGCACAAGCTTTCTTT.

This chain joins TRBV3-1 and TRBJ2-6; D possibly corresponds to TRBD1 (6 bases). Germline CDR1 reads LGHDT; CDR2 reads YNNKEL (reference sequence). CDR3 length: 18 amino acids. Trimming removed 1 base from V and 3 bases from J, with 16 bases in between. CDR3 loop: CASSQAQHRAIGANVLTF. The CDR3 DNA is TGTGCCAGCAGCCAAGCCCAACACAGGGCGATTGGGGCCAACGTCCTGACTTTC.

This clonotype was detected ten times or more. V is TRBV12-3 or TRBV12-4 and J is TRBJ1-5; TRBD1 might be the D (6 bases). CDR3 length equals 15 residues. With 5 bases removed from V and 4 bases from J, the gap between germline ends came to 15 bases. This CDR3 is CASSLAGTPNQPQHF. The DNA for the CDR3 is TGTGCCAGCAGTCTCGCCGGGACACCAAATCAGCCCCAGCATTTT.

This clonotype has a count of ten or more. The J gene is TRBJ2-7, the V gene TRBV6-2 or TRBV6-3; TRBD1 matches 7 bases. Germline CDR1 reads MNHEY; CDR2 reads SVGEGT. J was trimmed by 2 bases and V by 4 bases; bases with no gene match: 11. The CDR3 loop spans 16 amino acids. CDR3 in DNA: TGTGCCAGCAGTTTCCCTACGGGACAGCTAACCTACGAGCAGTACTTC. This sequence encodes CASSFPTGQLTYEQYF.

This clonotype came up many times. This chain joins TRBV28 and TRBJ1-1; D is perhaps TRBD1 (5 bases). Germline-derived CDR1 and CDR2 are MDHEN and SYDVKM. The CDR3 sequence is 14 residues long. The V end was cut by 4 bases, the J end by 0 bases, with 9 bases between. The CDR3 coding sequence is TGTGCCAGCAGTTGGGGGACGATGAACACTGAAGCTTTCTTT. Translating gives CASSWGTMNTEAFF.

At least ten counts were recorded for this clonotype. J is TRBJ2-1 and V is TRBV15; possible D gene TRBD1, 5 bases. This CDR3 is built from 17 residues. Germline values: CDR1 LNHNV, CDR2 YYDKDF (reference sequence). Trimming took off 3 bases at V and 0 bases at J, with 15 bases between the two ends. The CDR3 sequence is CATSRVLGDYSYNEQFF. The CDR3 DNA reads TGTGCCACCAGCAGGGTGTTAGGGGATTACTCCTACAATGAGCAGTTCTTC.

There are a few counts of this clonotype. A much larger clone differs from this one at a single base, so this may be a read error. The rearrangement uses TRBV20-1 and TRBJ2-7; D remains unclear. Germline CDR1 reads DFQATT; CDR2 reads SNEGSKA (reference sequence). V gave up 4 bases and J gave up 0 bases, with 13 bases separating them. This CDR3 comprises 14 residues. CDR3: CSATVRASSYEQYF. CDR3 coding DNA: TGCAGTGCTACGGTACGGGCGAGCTCCTACGAGCAGTACTTC.

This clonotype was picked up many times. The chain combines TRBV29-1 with TRBJ1-2; D gene uncertain. The CDR3 has 13 residues. Germline values: CDR1 SQVTM, CDR2 ANQGSEA. The germline V and J ends were trimmed by 2 bases and 5 bases, with 12 bases remaining between them. The CDR3: CSVEPMDSYGYTF. DNA of the CDR3: TGCAGCGTTGAACCCATGGATTCTTATGGCTACACCTTC.

This clonotype was detected many times. V is TRBV28 and J is TRBJ1-5; D is possibly TRBD1 (6 bases). This CDR3 is 16 amino acids long. V lost 7 bases, J lost 7 bases, and 23 bases lay in between. The germline CDR1 and CDR2 sequences are MDHEN and SYDVKM. This CDR3 reads CASNSGGGFIRQPQHF. CDR3 nucleotide sequence: TGTGCCAGCAACTCCGGGGGGGGCTTTATTAGGCAGCCCCAGCATTTT.

This clonotype was observed a few times. The chain links TRBV7-9 to TRBJ1-5; D remains ambiguous. The CDR3 runs 13 residues. The germline V gene has CDR1 SEHNR and CDR2 FQNEAQ (reference sequence). Trimming shortened V by 1 base and J by 5 bases, and 6 bases separated the two germline ends. Here the CDR3 DNA reads TGTGCCAGCAGCTTAGGGGCATATCAGCCCCAGCATTTT. Its translation is CASSLGAYQPQHF. Full variable domain (remainder filled in from reference TRBV7-9 and TRBJ1-5): DTGVSQNPRHKITKRGQNVTFRCDPISEHNRLYWYRQTLGQGPEFLTYFQNEAQLEKSRLLSDRFSAERPKGSFSTLEIQRTEQGDSAMYLCASSLGAYQPQHFGDGTRLSIL.

This clonotype was observed many times. This chain joins TRBV12-3 or TRBV12-4 and TRBJ2-7, with D possibly matching TRBD1 (5 bases). This CDR3 is built from 11 residues. V lost 5 bases and J lost 6, with 8 bases in between. The CDR3: CASSLTGEQYF. In DNA, the CDR3 is TGTGCCAGCAGTCTAACAGGCGAGCAGTACTTC.

The sample holds a few counts of this clonotype. The J gene is TRBJ2-7, the V gene TRBV5-6; TRBD2 agrees at 11 bases. This CDR3 contains 16 residues. The V segment lost 0 bases and the J segment 7 bases; nucleotides outside the gene matches: 9. From germline, CDR1 is SGHDT and CDR2 YYEEEE. CDR3 in amino acids: CASSLEASGRLREQYF. The CDR3 nucleotides are TGTGCCAGCAGCTTGGAGGCTAGCGGGAGGCTCAGGGAGCAGTACTTC. The entire variable domain, with the rest obtained from reference TRBV5-6 and TRBJ2-7, is as follows: DAGVTQSPTHLIKTRGQQVTLRCSPKSGHDTVSWYQQALGQGPQFIFQYYEEEERQRGNFPDRFSGHQFPNYSSELNVNALLLGDSALYLCASSLEASGRLREQYFGPGTRLTVT.

There are many counts of this clonotype. The rearrangement joins TRBV6-1 to TRBJ2-2; D may be TRBD1 (5 bases). This CDR3 contains 12 residues. The germline CDR1 and CDR2 sequences are MNHNS and SASEGT. Trimming pared 6 bases from V and 3 bases from J, leaving 5 bases between. The CDR3 reads CASRQDTGELFF. The CDR3 nucleotides read TGTGCCAGCAGACAGGACACCGGGGAGCTGTTTTTT.

This clonotype was counted ten times or more. The chain recombines TRBV2 with TRBJ1-5, with 10 bases fitting TRBD1. The CDR3 extends over 13 amino acids. After removal of 8 bases from V and 4 bases from J, the junction contained 2 bases not matched to a gene. In germline, CDR1 is SNHLY, CDR2 FYNNEI. The CDR3 nucleotides are TGTGCCAGCGGGGGACAGGGGAATCAGCCCCAGCATTTT. Protein sequence: CASGGQGNQPQHF.